This TCR beta chain stems from a study of OX40 agonist ivuxolimab in advanced cancers. Trimming stripped 2 bases from V and 12 bases from J, with 14 bases between. CDR1 is SGDLS, CDR2 YYNGEE, per germline. This CDR3 contains 12 residues. Assay: immunoSEQ multiplex PCR; the TCRdb copy retains only in-frame clones and omits some. The table shows approximately 46,000 clones, with 88% occurring only once. The chain employs TRBV9 and TRBJ1-1; no reliable D call. The sequence was collected from an adult with an advanced solid tumor such as melanoma, head and neck, liver or kidney cancer. Sequenced here: CD4+ or CD8+ T cells sorted from blood, sampled in a trial of the OX40 agonist ivuxolimab. CDR3 amino acids: CASSVSGAPPFF. CDR3 DNA sequence: TGTGCCAGCAGCGTGTCGGGCGCGCCTCCTTTCTTT.